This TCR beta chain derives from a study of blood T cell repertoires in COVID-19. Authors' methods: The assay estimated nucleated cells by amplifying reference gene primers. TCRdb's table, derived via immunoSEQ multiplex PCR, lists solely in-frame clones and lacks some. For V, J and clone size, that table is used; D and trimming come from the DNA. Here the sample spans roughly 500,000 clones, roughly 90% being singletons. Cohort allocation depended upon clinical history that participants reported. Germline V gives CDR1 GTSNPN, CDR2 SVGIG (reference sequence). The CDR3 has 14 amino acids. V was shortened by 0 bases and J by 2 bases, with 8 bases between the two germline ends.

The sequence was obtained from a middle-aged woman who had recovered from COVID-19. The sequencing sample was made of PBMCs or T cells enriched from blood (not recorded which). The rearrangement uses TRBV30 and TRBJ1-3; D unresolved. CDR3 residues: CAWSVSPAGNTIYF. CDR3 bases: TGTGCCTGGAGTGTATCCCCGGCTGGAAACACCATATATTTT.